This T cell receptor beta chain came from a study of vaccination effects on CD4 cells after COVID-19 (dated by TCRdb to between 2021 and 2023). General notes on the study: To identify antigen-specific CD4+ T cell clonotypes by their expansion, the ViraFEST assay first stimulated PBMC with viral peptide pools and then applied TCR sequencing. Participants received two doses of either the BNT162b2 or the mRNA-1273 mRNA SARS-CoV-2 vaccine. Pre-vaccine samples were drawn from two convalescent patients 16 days and one week before the first dose, at 142 and 148 days after COVID-19 diagnosis. Some 2 million PBMC per well were cultured in IMDM with about 5% human AB serum, roughly 11 IU/ml IL-2 and gentamicin, plus 10 ug/ml peptides. In both COVID-19 convalescent patients and infection-naive vaccine recipients, the study compared SARS-CoV-2 spike-specific CD4+ TCR repertoires from before mRNA vaccination with those from after it. The full study included ten to eleven COVID-19 convalescent patients and several SARS-CoV-2-naive healthy vaccine recipients. Cultures from other donors in the study were sequenced using the Oncomine TCR Beta short-read assay on an Illumina iSeq 100.

After approximately 11 days of culture, CD4+ T cells were isolated with the EasySep CD4+ T cell isolation kit. PCR-confirmed SARS-CoV-2 infection had occurred in convalescent patients between March and December 2020, before the Alpha, Beta and Delta variants emerged in the United States. On days 3 and 7, half of the culture medium was replaced with fresh IL-2-containing medium. Unless noted otherwise, every peptide stimulation condition was grown in triplicate wells. PBMC were separated from whole blood using Ficoll-Paque Plus gradient centrifugation and were then either cryopreserved at -140C or used fresh. The QIAamp micro DNA kit was used to extract genomic DNA from the cultured CD4+ T cells. Preparation of the library involved the immunoSEQ multiplex PCR assay. DNA from the cultured, isolated CD4+ T cells was subjected to TCR beta CDR3 sequencing. The original pipeline was this. Non-productive TCR sequences were removed and reads were trimmed to the CDR3 region, keeping CDR3s of at least 7 amino acids. Antigen-specific clonotypes were identified with the MANAFEST web app by comparing expansion in peptide wells against reference cultures. To be called positive, a clone needed expansion at FDR<0.05 compared with the reference and with all other wells, an odds ratio greater than 5, and a frequency greater than 0.1% in two replicate wells. A clonotype was called cross-reactive if it was significantly expanded both in SARS-CoV-2 spike wells and in at least one common cold coronavirus spike condition. Using the stringdist R package, CDR3 similarity was measured by Levenshtein distance, and unrooted trees were constructed with ape in R 3.6.1. TCRdb holds this immuneACCESS table with in-frame rearrangements only. Some clones are missing; in checked studies, unresolved V genes explain under half, and the rest has no known cause. V and J calls and clone size follow that table, whereas D and trimming were derived from the DNA. This sample holds around 50,000 clones; around 76% were observed only once. The ten largest clones take up 12% of the sample.

Points on this clone: Its recognized antigen is unknown. It has no much larger one-base neighbor in the sample; base qualities were not kept.

Its CDR3 holds 12 amino acids, cysteine through phenylalanine. Of the read, only the CDR3 DNA is kept; its 36 bases are in frame from base 1. Relative to germline, V is missing 6 bases and J is missing 10 bases, with 8 bases of the junction outside any gene match. Results and caveats for the whole study, not just this receptor: Marked clonal contraction was observed in both infection-induced and vaccine-induced clones at late post-vaccination timepoints, consistent with waning T cell responses. In convalescent patients, the post-vaccine spike-reactive repertoire consisted mainly of new vaccine-induced clones, largely distinct from infection-induced clones. Limitations of the study were the small number of convalescent patients and the absence of early post-infection timepoints.

The chain employs TRBV12-3 or TRBV12-4 and TRBJ1-1, with 7 bases in between that match TRBD1. This sample comprised CD4+ T cells from PBMCs cultured without peptide, obtained before COVID-19 vaccination. This TCR was sampled from a human donor who had a prior SARS-CoV-2 infection. CDR3 protein: CASSQTGPVAFF. The nucleotides read TGTGCCAGCAGCCAGACAGGGCCGGTAGCTTTCTTT.